This T cell receptor beta chain is drawn from a study of CD8+CD57+ T cells in acquired aplastic anemia. Study in general: The average for DNA from sorted CD4+ and CD8+ cells was roughly 3 ug.

Only a few counts were recorded for this clonotype. Its antigen remains unknown. The template used for profiling TCR beta VDJ and CDR3 was genomic DNA. MiXCR was run by TCRdb on the reads, yielding one entry per CDR3 protein. Of 150,000 or so distinct CDR3 sequences listed, just over 50% are singletons. Trimming removed 2 bases from V and 4 bases from J, with 10 bases in between. Germline CDR1 ENHRY, CDR2 SYGVKD. The CDR3 is 14 amino acids. Findings and caveats of the study: Significance was not reached for CD8+ Simpson's diversity between patients and controls. Found in both controls and patients were approximately 31 CD8+ CDR3 sequences.

Previously, flow cytometry had revealed CD8+CD57+ cell expansion in the patients chosen for sequencing. This chain connects TRBV10-3 to TRBJ2-3, with D possibly being TRBD2 (5 bases). The material sequenced was sorted CD4+, CD8+, or CD8+CD57+ T cells (not recorded which) from PBMCs. The source is a human donor with aplastic anemia. CDR3 coding DNA: TGTGCCATCAGTGAGACTTCGGGGTCAGATACGCAGTATTTT. This encodes CAISETSGSDTQYF.